These 26 T cell receptor beta chains were all obtained from the same sample, sequenced in a study of T cells in Graves' hyperthyroidism and ophthalmopathy. Regions amplified from RNA transcripts were the TCR beta CDR3 regions. Initially, a first-round RT-PCR of the TCR CDR3 employed the HTBI primer set. TCRdb processed the multiplex PCR reads anew with MiXCR; each CDR3 protein has one entry. Of about 300,000 distinct CDR3 sequences listed, less than 30% are singletons. The specimen was blood. These TCRs come from a man aged 40-49 years with Graves' hyperthyroidism that later progressed to Graves' ophthalmopathy.

This chain uses TRBV29-1 with TRBJ2-5; 12 nucleotides align to TRBD2. CDR1 is SQVTM, CDR2 ANQGSEA, per germline. V dropped 6 bases and J dropped 5; count of bases not matched to a gene: 7. This CDR3 comprises 14 residues. The CDR3 protein is CSVAWTSGIETQYF. In nucleotides, the CDR3 is TGCAGCGTCGCGTGGACTAGCGGGATCGAGACCCAGTACTTC.

This clonotype was observed at least ten times. The genes are TRBV5-1 and TRBJ2-2; 12 nucleotides agree with TRBD2. The length of the CDR3 is 17 residues. CDR1 and CDR2 from the germline V gene are SGHRS and YFSETQ. J lost 0 bases, V lost 5 bases, and 5 bases had no gene match. The CDR3 DNA reads TGCGCCAGCAGTCTAGCGGGAGGGCCAACGAACACCGGGGAGCTGTTTTTT. It encodes CASSLAGGPTNTGELFF.

The sample holds many counts of this clonotype. This rearrangement joins TRBV29-1 to TRBJ2-5; 7 positions match TRBD2. Unmatched junction bases numbered 2, after V lost 4 bases and J lost 3 bases. Germline V gene sequence: CDR1 SQVTM, CDR2 ANQGSEA. The CDR3 length is 12 residues. The CDR3 spells CSVGLAEETQYF. In DNA, the CDR3 is TGCAGCGTTGGCCTAGCGGAAGAGACCCAGTACTTC.

V is TRBV12-3 or TRBV12-4 and J is TRBJ2-5; D possibly matches TRBD1 or TRBD2 (5 bases each). The CDR3 runs to 12 residues. Trimming shortened V by 8 bases and J by 5 bases, and 12 bases separated the two germline ends. The CDR3 region is CASGTSSETQYF. The CDR3 bases are TGTGCCAGCGGGACCTCTTCTGAGACCCAGTACTTC.

This clonotype was observed many times. The gene calls are TRBV20-1 and TRBJ2-7, with 8 bases lining up with TRBD2. Germline CDR1 is DFQATT and CDR2 is SNEGSKA (reference sequence). Germline trimming cut 6 bases from V and 5 bases from J; bases unmatched to any gene: 18. This CDR3 contains 16 residues. CDR3 sequence: CSARSREGLFMNEQYF. The CDR3 region has the DNA TGCAGTGCCCGCAGCCGGGAGGGCCTATTTATGAACGAGCAGTACTTC.

The V and J genes are TRBV20-1 and TRBJ1-5, with D uncertain. Germline CDR1 reads DFQATT; CDR2 reads SNEGSKA (reference sequence). The V end was cut by 7 bases, the J end by 2 bases, with 9 bases between. The CDR3 extends over 12 amino acids. The CDR3 DNA is TGCAGTGTCTACACCCGCAATCAGCCCCAGCATTTT. This encodes CSVYTRNQPQHF.

J is TRBJ2-2 and V is TRBV6-1; 10 bases are shared with TRBD2. The CDR3 covers 16 residues. Germline CDR1 reads MNHNS; CDR2 reads SASEGT. V was clipped by 6 bases and J by 2 bases; unmatched bases: 6. DNA for the CDR3: TGTGCCAGCAGCCGCACTAGCGGGATCAACACCGGGGAGCTGTTTTTT. It codes for CASSRTSGINTGELFF.

The chain employs TRBV29-1 and TRBJ2-7, with a tentative D call TRBD2 (5 bases). The length of the CDR3 is 12 residues. V shed 3 bases and J shed 2 bases, with 8 bases lying between them. Looked up from germline, CDR1 is SQVTM and CDR2 is ANQGSEA. CDR3 nucleotides: TGCAGCGTTGACAGCGGAACCTACGAGCAGTACTTC. Translating gives CSVDSGTYEQYF.

The chain uses TRBV11-2 and TRBJ1-1; 8 bases map to TRBD1. J gave up 4 bases and V 1 base, and 8 bases lay outside the gene matches. The length of the CDR3 is 16 residues. CDR1 and CDR2 (germline): SGHAT, FQNNGV. CDR3 loop: CASSLGGTGVTTEAFF. Here the CDR3 DNA reads TGTGCCAGCAGCTTAGGGGGGACAGGCGTTACCACTGAAGCTTTCTTT.

This clonotype was seen ten or more times. This chain connects TRBV6-5 to TRBJ1-2; possible D gene TRBD1, 5 bases. Germline V gene lookup returns CDR1 MNHEY and CDR2 SVGAGI. This CDR3 contains 15 residues. V was cut by 2 bases and J by 8 bases, with 18 bases left in between. CDR3 nucleotide sequence: TGTGCCAGCAGTTACCGCTCTTTCGGGGACGGCGGCTACACCTTC. Translating gives CASSYRSFGDGGYTF.

CDR3 DNA sequence: TGTGCCAGCAGCTTCGACAGGGAGAACACTGAAGCTTTCTTT. Its protein is CASSFDRENTEAFF. The chain links TRBV7-3 to TRBJ1-1; 7 bases match TRBD1. The germline V gene encodes CDR1 SGHTA and CDR2 FQGTGA. The junction had 2 bases not matched to a gene; V was cut back by 3 bases and J by 1 base. This CDR3 region has 14 residues.

This clonotype has at least ten counts. This chain uses TRBV3-1 with TRBJ2-7; D is undetermined. V was pared by 5 bases and J by 2 bases, with 16 bases between. The CDR3 has 15 amino acids. Per the germline V gene, CDR1 is LGHDT and CDR2 is YNNKEL (reference sequence). CDR3 coding DNA: TGTGCCAGCAGCGGTACAGCGTCCCATCCCTACGAGCAGTACTTC. Translated, it gives CASSGTASHPYEQYF.

This clonotype was seen at least ten times. The chain has TRBV20-1 and TRBJ1-5; D may be TRBD1 (5 bases). The germline V gene has CDR1 DFQATT and CDR2 SNEGSKA (reference sequence). Trimming left V 5 bases short and J 8 bases short, with 19 bases between. The CDR3 is made up of 14 amino acids. The CDR3: CSAPGRGGGEPQHF. In DNA form, the CDR3 reads TGCAGTGCTCCGGGCCGGGGCGGGGGGGAGCCCCAGCATTTT.

This clonotype was seen repeatedly, ten times or more. V and J are TRBV11-2 and TRBJ1-3; D remains unclear. Germline CDR1 and CDR2: SGHAT and FQNNGV. This CDR3 is built from 16 residues. V was clipped by 0 bases and J by 1 base, with 10 bases between them. The CDR3 nucleotides read TGTGCCAGCAGCTTAGATCGGGTTTATTCTGGAAACACCATATATTTT. Its protein product is CASSLDRVYSGNTIYF.

The chain is built from TRBV9 and TRBJ2-7; TRBD2 agrees at 9 bases. The trim removed 0 bases at V and 6 bases at J, leaving 13 bases unmatched. Germline loops: CDR1 SGDLS, CDR2 YYNGEE. CDR3 length: 17 amino acids. The CDR3: CASSVAPGPSGIVEQYF. DNA for the CDR3: TGTGCCAGCAGCGTAGCCCCGGGGCCTAGCGGGATAGTCGAGCAGTACTTC.

This clonotype has a count of ten or more. The rearrangement uses TRBV13 and TRBJ1-2, with D tentatively TRBD1 (6 bases). The CDR3 is 15 amino acids. V dropped 5 bases and J dropped 3 bases, with 16 bases sitting between them. From germline, CDR1 is PRHDT and CDR2 FYEKMQ (reference sequence). Written as DNA, the CDR3 is TGTGCCAGCAGCATAAGGGGACATGGGGACTATGGCTACACCTTC. Amino acids: CASSIRGHGDYGYTF.

The chain uses TRBV6-1 and TRBJ2-5, with 8 bases identical to TRBD2. Per the germline V gene, CDR1 is MNHNS and CDR2 is SASEGT. CDR3 length: 15 residues. The trim removed 7 bases at V and 7 bases at J, leaving 14 bases unmatched. The DNA for the CDR3 is TGTGCCAGCACCGAGACTAGCGTGGGTTACGGGACCCAGTACTTC. This translates into CASTETSVGYGTQYF.

This chain joins TRBV6-1 and TRBJ2-5; possible D gene TRBD2, 6 bases. Germline assignment: CDR1 MNHNS and CDR2 SASEGT. This CDR3 region has 13 residues. V was shortened by 7 bases and J by 5 bases, with 14 bases between the two germline ends. CDR3 in amino acids: CASNGRFSETQYF. The CDR3 bases are TGTGCCAGCAACGGGAGATTCTCCGAGACCCAGTACTTC.

This clonotype was observed at least ten times. The rearrangement uses TRBV11-2 and TRBJ2-5; D remains ambiguous. Germline assignment: CDR1 SGHAT and CDR2 FQNNGV. The CDR3 runs 13 residues. The germline V and J ends were trimmed by 4 bases and 4 bases, with 10 bases remaining between them. The CDR3 bases are TGTGCCAGCAGCTCCCCCCGTGGAGAGACCCAGTACTTC. This gives the protein CASSSPRGETQYF.

Ten or more counts support this clonotype. V and J are TRBV12-3 or TRBV12-4 and TRBJ2-7, with 8 bases fitting TRBD2. The CDR3 length is 15 residues. V trimming: 3 bases; J trimming: 3 bases; junction bases outside the gene matches: 7. The CDR3 DNA is TGTGCCAGCAGTTTGGGGACTAGAGCGATCTACGAGCAGTACTTC. Translating gives CASSLGTRAIYEQYF.

This clonotype was observed at least ten times. No conserved phenylalanine or tryptophan ends this CDR3, so it is likely a read error. The rearrangement links TRBV28 to TRBJ1-2; TRBD1 agrees at 7 bases. Unmatched junction bases numbered 6, after V lost 5 bases and J lost 0 bases. The CDR3 has 15 residues. CDR1 is MDHEN and CDR2 is SYDVKM in the germline V gene. The CDR3 sequence is CASSPPDRTNYGYTS. The CDR3 DNA is TGTGCCAGCAGTCCACCGGACAGGACTAACTATGGCTACACCTCC.

This chain joins TRBV6-2 or TRBV6-3 and TRBJ2-7; TRBD2 matches 8 bases. The CDR3 consists of 14 residues. With V trimmed by 8 bases and J by 2 bases, 8 bases remained unmatched. Germline-derived CDR1 and CDR2 are MNHEY and SVGEGT. CDR3 sequence reads: CASDPGGGTYEQYF. The CDR3 DNA reads as TGTGCCAGCGATCCGGGCGGGGGGACCTACGAGCAGTACTTC.

The CDR3 region has the DNA TGCAGCGGGAGGGGGGCGAAGGAAGCTTTCTTT. It yields the protein CSGRGAKEAFF. V is TRBV29-1 and J is TRBJ1-1, with a weak D call TRBD1 (6 bases). Per the germline V gene, CDR1 is SQVTM and CDR2 is ANQGSEA. The CDR3 loop spans 11 amino acids. Trimming pared 7 bases from V and 8 bases from J, leaving 14 bases between. The whole variable domain, filled in from reference TRBV29-1 and TRBJ1-1, reads SAVISQKPSRDICQRGTSLTIQCQVDSQVTMMFWYRQQPGQSLTLIATANQGSEATYESGFVIDKFPISRPNLTFSTLTVSNMSPEDSSIYLCSGRGAKEAFFGQGTRLTVV.

This clonotype was recorded many times. The chain uses TRBV7-6 and TRBJ2-7, with TRBD2 matching over 8 bases. Trimming cost V 0 bases and J 4 bases; bases outside gene matches: 5. CDR1 is SGHVS, CDR2 FNYEAQ, per germline. The CDR3 spans 15 residues. CDR3 in amino acids: CASSLARTSRYEQYF. In DNA, the CDR3 is TGTGCCAGCAGCTTAGCGAGGACTAGCCGATACGAGCAGTACTTC.

J is TRBJ1-2 and V is TRBV6-1; D ambiguous. The germline V gene has CDR1 MNHNS and CDR2 SASEGT. CDR3 length: 15 amino acids. Trimming took 0 bases from V and 0 from J, leaving 8 bases between them. This CDR3 reads CASSEARGANYGYTF. For the CDR3, the DNA is TGTGCCAGCAGTGAAGCCCGCGGGGCTAACTATGGCTACACCTTC.

This clonotype was seen many times. The chain is built from TRBV11-3 and TRBJ1-3; 7 positions agree with TRBD1. The V and J ends lost 2 bases and 5 bases, in that order; junction bases with no gene match: 12. This CDR3 spans 17 amino acids. The V gene's germline CDR1 is SGHNT and CDR2 YENEEA. DNA for the CDR3: TGTGCCAGCAGCTTATACACAGGGGACGGTCTGAGAAACACCATATATTTT. It specifies CASSLYTGDGLRNTIYF.